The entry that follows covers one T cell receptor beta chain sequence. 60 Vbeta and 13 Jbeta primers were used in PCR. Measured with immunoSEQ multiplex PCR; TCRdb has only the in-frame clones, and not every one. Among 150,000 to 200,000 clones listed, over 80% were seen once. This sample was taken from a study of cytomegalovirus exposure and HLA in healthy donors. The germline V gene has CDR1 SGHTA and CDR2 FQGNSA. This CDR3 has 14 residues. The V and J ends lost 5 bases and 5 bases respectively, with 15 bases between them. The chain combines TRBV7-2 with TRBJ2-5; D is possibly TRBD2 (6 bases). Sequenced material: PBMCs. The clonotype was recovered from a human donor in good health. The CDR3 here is CASSARARGETQYF. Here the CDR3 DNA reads TGTGCCAGCAGCGCGAGGGCGCGGGGCGAGACCCAGTACTTC.